Presented here are 2 T cell receptor beta chains from one specimen sequenced in a study of blood T cell repertoires in COVID-19. The data were produced by immunoSEQ multiplex PCR, yet TCRdb's version contains in-frame clones alone and is incomplete. The profile shows 400,000 to 450,000 clones, approximately 88% of them singletons. Sequenced material: peripheral blood. Every receptor here comes from a woman in her forties or fifties with COVID-19, enrolled during active disease.

The CDR3 here is CASSQETGSLEQYF. The CDR3 DNA follows: TGTGCCAGCAGCCAAGAAACAGGGTCCCTCGAGCAGTACTTC. The V call is TRBV3-1 (or the pseudogene TRBV3-2), the J call TRBJ2-7, with D perhaps matching TRBD1 (6 bases). CDR3 length: 14 amino acids. CDR1 is LGHDT and CDR2 is YNNKEL in the germline V gene (reference sequence). V lost 0 bases, J lost 6 bases, and 12 bases lay in between.

The CDR3 DNA sequence: TGTGCCAGCAGTTTGGGGCAGGGGAGAGAACTGTTTTTT. Encoded protein: CASSLGQGRELFF. The chain employs TRBV12-3 or TRBV12-4 and TRBJ1-4; possibly TRBD1 for D (6 bases). The CDR3 has 13 residues. V lost 3 bases, J lost 12 bases, and 14 bases lay in between.